These 9 T cell receptor beta chains were all obtained from the same sample, sequenced in a study of T cells after posttransplantation cyclophosphamide. Using immunoSEQ multiplex PCR, the repertoire was profiled, and TCRdb retains in-frame clones only, with some absent. The sample shows 40,000 to 60,000 clones, none of them appearing just once. The sequencing input was PBMCs. The receptors were gathered from a man aged 40-49 years in good health, CMV-negative, and a related stem cell transplant donor.

This clone occurred many times. The CDR3 DNA reads as TGCGCCAGCAGCTCTAAAATGGGACTAGCGGGAACTGACGAGCAGTACTTC. Protein product: CASSSKMGLAGTDEQYF. V and J are TRBV5-1 and TRBJ2-7, with 13 bases fitting TRBD2. J lost 5 bases, V lost 3 bases, and 11 bases had no gene match. Germline CDR1 SGHRS, CDR2 YFSETQ. The CDR3 consists of 17 residues.

As regards this clone: A read error may produce the germline difference seen at one junction end. The sample holds other DNA sequences that translate to the same CDR3. The gene calls are TRBV30 and TRBJ2-3; 13 bases fit TRBD2. The CDR3 consists of 15 residues. CDR1 is GTSNPN, CDR2 SVGIG, per germline (reference sequence). The CDR3: CVWSPSGLAGVAQYF. The CDR3 bases are TGTGTCTGGAGTCCATCAGGACTAGCGGGAGTTGCGCAGTATTTT.

This clone appeared many times. J is TRBJ2-2 and V is TRBV7-3; D is unclear. The CDR3 is 14 amino acids. CDR1 is SGHTA and CDR2 is FQGTGA in the germline V gene. V lost 2 bases, J lost 4 bases, and 8 bases lay in between. The CDR3 reads CASSLDSTTGELFF. The DNA of the CDR3 is TGTGCCAGCAGCTTAGACTCGACCACCGGGGAGCTGTTTTTT.

Ten or more counts support this clone. This chain uses TRBV28 with TRBJ1-2; weak D call: TRBD1 (6 bases). Trimming pared 6 bases from V and 5 bases from J, leaving 13 bases between. The CDR3 loop spans 13 amino acids. CDR1 MDHEN and CDR2 SYDVKM come from the germline V gene. CDR3 protein: CASSSGTNYGYTF. The CDR3, as DNA: TGTGCCAGCAGCTCCGGGACAAATTATGGCTACACCTTC.

This clone was seen at least ten times. The rearrangement uses TRBV28 and TRBJ2-3; 7 nucleotides line up with TRBD2. Losses at the gene ends were 11 bases for V and 2 bases for J; bases not matched to a gene: 4. Per germline, CDR1 MDHEN and CDR2 SYDVKM. CDR3 size: 12 residues. CDR3 bases: TGTGCCTCCGGGGGGACCACAGATACGCAGTATTTT. Its protein product is CASGGTTDTQYF. The whole variable domain, filled in from reference TRBV28 and TRBJ2-3, reads DVKVTQSSRYLVKRTGEKVFLECVQDMDHENMFWYRQDPGLGLRLIYFSYDVKMKEKGDIPEGYSVSREKKERFSLILESASTNQTSMYLCASGGTTDTQYFGPGTRLTVL.

This clone has ten or more counts. The J gene is TRBJ2-2, the V gene TRBV9; D is undetermined. Trimming cost V 2 bases and J 5 bases, with 4 bases left between them. Germline loops: CDR1 SGDLS, CDR2 YYNGEE. The CDR3 spans 12 residues. CDR3 region: CASSVTTGELFF. In DNA form, the CDR3 reads TGTGCCAGCAGCGTTACTACCGGGGAGCTGTTTTTT.

This clone was recorded at least ten times. The chain employs TRBV12-5 and TRBJ2-1; unclear D gene. Germline CDR1 is LGHNT and CDR2 is FRNRAP. This CDR3 contains 16 residues. Trimming shortened V by 3 bases and J by 6 bases, and 18 bases separated the two germline ends. Here the CDR3 reads CASGFDPDTDLNEQFF. CDR3 nucleotides: TGTGCTAGTGGTTTTGATCCTGACACGGATCTCAATGAGCAGTTCTTC.

This clone was seen many times. This chain connects TRBV5-1 to TRBJ2-7; 11 bases agree with TRBD1. This CDR3 has 15 residues. V trimming: 4 bases; J trimming: 7 bases; junction bases outside the gene matches: 10. The V gene's germline CDR1 is SGHRS and CDR2 YFSETQ. As DNA, the CDR3 is TGCGCCAGCAGCATACCGGGACAGGGGGTGAGGGAGCAGTACTTC. Encoded protein: CASSIPGQGVREQYF.

This clone was counted ten times or more. The gene calls are TRBV6-1 and TRBJ1-5; D may be TRBD1 (5 bases). The length of the CDR3 is 14 residues. The V gene's germline CDR1 is MNHNS and CDR2 SASEGT. With 8 bases removed from V and 5 bases from J, the gap between germline ends came to 16 bases. The CDR3 loop reads CASSKPGLDQPQHF. The CDR3 DNA reads TGTGCCAGCTCAAAGCCAGGGTTGGATCAGCCCCAGCATTTT.